This passage covers 25 T cell receptor beta chains from one sample sequenced in a study of chemoradiotherapy in HPV16-positive cancers. Only in-frame clones appear in the TCRdb table, and some are missing; sequencing was by immunoSEQ multiplex PCR. The top ten hold under 5.5% of the sample, which has about 39,000 clones, approximately 73% seen once. Sequences were derived from blood, sampled from a patient who underwent chemoradiotherapy. The receptors originated from a human donor with HPV-associated anogenital cancer.

The table lists this clone with a few counts. The rearrangement joins TRBV4-2 to TRBJ1-2; D ambiguous. The CDR3 sequence is 16 residues long. Germline V CDR1 and CDR2: LGHNA, YNFKEQ. V shed 0 bases and J shed 0 bases, with 11 bases lying between them. This CDR3 reads CASSQDRRTSNYGYTF. The CDR3 nucleotides are TGTGCCAGCAGCCAAGATAGGCGGACCTCTAACTATGGCTACACCTTC.

CDR3 coding DNA: TGTGCCAGCAGCTCTTCTTACTCTGGACAGGGGTGGGTCAGGAGCACTGAAGCTTTCTTT. It translates to CASSSSYSGQGWVRSTEAFF. J is TRBJ1-1 and V is TRBV13, with 9 nucleotides matching TRBD1. The CDR3 contains 20 residues. Trimming removed 4 bases from V and 4 bases from J; junction bases left unmatched: 22. In germline, CDR1 is PRHDT, CDR2 FYEKMQ (reference sequence).

The genes are TRBV11-1 and TRBJ1-2; no definite D call. CDR3 size: 14 residues. V lost 5 bases and J lost 3, with 13 bases in between. The germline V gene has CDR1 SGHAT and CDR2 FQDESV (reference sequence). CDR3 nucleotides: TGTGCCAGCAGCCCGACAAATCGGCACTATGGCTACACCTTC. This codes for CASSPTNRHYGYTF.

This clone turned up a few times. The chain has TRBV29-1 and TRBJ2-1; TRBD1 aligns across 9 bases. The V segment lost 6 bases and the J segment 8 bases; nucleotides outside the gene matches: 17. The CDR3 is 16 amino acids. In germline, CDR1 is SQVTM, CDR2 ANQGSEA. The chain's CDR3 is CSVKADRDRVSDEQFF. CDR3 DNA sequence: TGCAGCGTAAAGGCGGACCGGGACAGGGTATCCGATGAGCAGTTCTTC.

The chain couples TRBV11-2 to TRBJ2-7; TRBD2 matches 13 bases. In germline, CDR1 is SGHAT, CDR2 FQNNGV. Trimming at V came to 1 base and at J to 0 bases, leaving 9 bases not matched to a gene. This CDR3 has 19 residues. The CDR3, as DNA: TGTGCCAGCAGCTTAGCTATGGGACTAGCGGGGCGAAACTCCTACGAGCAGTACTTC. Translating it yields CASSLAMGLAGRNSYEQYF.

The V and J genes are TRBV6-6 and TRBJ1-5, with D possibly being TRBD1 (6 bases). This CDR3 spans 13 amino acids. Germline V gene lookup returns CDR1 MNHNY and CDR2 SVGAGI (reference sequence). Trimming removed 7 bases from V and 4 bases from J, with 11 bases in between. The DNA for the CDR3 is TGTGCCAGCACCCGGGGGGCTAATCAGCCCCAGCATTTT. It codes for CASTRGANQPQHF.

The rearrangement joins TRBV6-5 to TRBJ2-5; TRBD2 matches 9 bases. Germline V gives CDR1 MNHEY, CDR2 SVGAGI. V gave up 4 bases and J gave up 5 bases; unmatched junction bases: 5. This CDR3 has 14 residues. The CDR3 coding sequence is TGTGCCAGCAGTTCCGCGGGGGGGCGCGAGACCCAGTACTTC. Encoded protein: CASSSAGGRETQYF.

The table lists this clone with a few counts. The rearrangement links TRBV6-5 to TRBJ1-1, with D possibly matching TRBD1 (6 bases). Trimming left V 2 bases short and J 1 base short, with 11 bases between. The length of the CDR3 is 15 residues. Looked up from germline, CDR1 is MNHEY and CDR2 is SVGAGI. The DNA for the CDR3 is TGTGCCAGCAGTTACGGAGGGGGGTGGAACACTGAAGCTTTCTTT. Protein sequence: CASSYGGGWNTEAFF.

The genes are TRBV7-2 and TRBJ1-6, with D possibly matching TRBD1 (5 bases). The V end lost 1 base, the J end lost 6 bases, and 16 bases lay between the germline ends. The CDR3 contains 17 residues. The germline gives CDR1 SGHTA, CDR2 FQGNSA. CDR3 amino acids: CASSLGPTGVANSPLHF. The CDR3 coding sequence is TGTGCCAGCAGCTTAGGCCCTACGGGGGTGGCTAATTCACCCCTCCACTTT.

By proportion, this clone is medium-sized. The CDR3 spells CASSPQNYGYTF. The CDR3 DNA sequence: TGTGCCAGCAGCCCCCAGAACTATGGCTACACCTTC. This chain links TRBV7-2 with TRBJ1-2; D unclear. Germline lookup yields CDR1 SGHTA and CDR2 FQGNSA. Between the trimmed V and J ends, which lost 5 bases and 2 bases, there was a span of 6 bases. The CDR3 extends over 12 amino acids.

Only one count was recorded for this clone. The chain uses TRBV27 and TRBJ2-2, with a weak D call TRBD1 (5 bases). Trimming cost V 5 bases and J 5 bases, with 15 bases left between them. Germline assignment: CDR1 MNHEY and CDR2 SMNVEV (reference sequence). The CDR3 sequence is 15 residues long. The chain's CDR3 is CASSPTSRGTGELFF. The DNA of the CDR3 is TGTGCCAGCAGTCCTACCAGTAGGGGAACCGGGGAGCTGTTTTTT.

The chain carries TRBV5-6 and TRBJ1-2; D possibly corresponds to TRBD1 (6 bases). Trimming stripped 0 bases from V and 2 bases from J, with 14 bases between. CDR1 and CDR2 from the germline V gene are SGHDT and YYEEEE. The CDR3 consists of 16 residues. CDR3 loop: CASSLEQGWRNYGYTF. The CDR3 coding sequence is TGTGCCAGCAGCTTGGAACAGGGTTGGAGAAACTATGGCTACACCTTC.

The CDR3 DNA reads TGTGCCAGCAGCTTATCAGGGCCCCAGTATTCACCCCTCCACTTT. This encodes CASSLSGPQYSPLHF. This sequence joins TRBV11-2 and TRBJ1-6, with D tentatively TRBD1 (5 bases). Germline V gene lookup returns CDR1 SGHAT and CDR2 FQNNGV. This CDR3 has 15 amino acids. V lost 2 bases and J 8 bases, leaving 13 bases between the germline ends.

The chain links TRBV28 to TRBJ2-7; D may be TRBD2 (7 bases). The CDR3 has 15 amino acids. Germline-derived CDR1 and CDR2 are MDHEN and SYDVKM. V shed 8 bases and J shed 0 bases, with 17 bases lying between them. The CDR3 DNA follows: TGTGCCAGCGCTCGGTTGGCGGGGGCCTCCTACGAGCAGTACTTC. This encodes CASARLAGASYEQYF.

The J gene is TRBJ1-5, the V gene TRBV9; maybe TRBD1 (6 bases). CDR3 length: 15 amino acids. Germline CDR1 reads SGDLS; CDR2 reads YYNGEE. V dropped 0 bases and J dropped 4 bases, with 11 bases sitting between them. CDR3 DNA: TGTGCCAGCAGCGTAGGTACAGGGCATAATCAGCCCCAGCATTTT. As protein: CASSVGTGHNQPQHF.

The chain carries TRBV2 and TRBJ1-5, with TRBD1 as a possible D gene (6 bases). V lost 2 bases to trimming and J lost 4 bases, with 12 bases between them. Germline V gene sequence: CDR1 SNHLY, CDR2 FYNNEI. CDR3 length equals 15 residues. The CDR3 coding sequence is TGTGCCAGCAGTGAATTGGGACACTTAAATCAGCCCCAGCATTTT. This codes for CASSELGHLNQPQHF.

V gene TRBV6-5 combines with J gene TRBJ1-1, with 12 nucleotides matching TRBD1. The CDR3 is 15 residues long. In germline, CDR1 is MNHEY, CDR2 SVGAGI. V was clipped by 5 bases and J by 8 bases; unmatched bases: 9. CDR3 bases: TGTGCCAGCAGTGGGACAGGGGGCTGGGGTCGCGAAGCTTTCTTT. Amino acids: CASSGTGGWGREAFF.

The V gene is TRBV30, the J gene TRBJ1-1; unclear D gene. From germline, CDR1 is GTSNPN and CDR2 SVGIG (reference sequence). V lost 5 bases to trimming and J lost 2 bases, with 9 bases between them. This CDR3 is built from 12 residues. CDR3 protein: CAWAEGNTEAFF. CDR3 coding DNA: TGTGCCTGGGCCGAGGGAAACACTGAAGCTTTCTTT. Full variable domain (rest looked up from reference TRBV30 and TRBJ1-1): SQTIHQWPATLVQPVGSPLSLECTVEGTSNPNLYWYRQAAGRGLQLLFYSVGIGQISSEVPQNLSASRPQDRQFILSSKKLLLSDSGFYLCAWAEGNTEAFFGQGTRLTVV.

The rearrangement links TRBV7-9 to TRBJ1-3; D unresolved. Trimming took off 1 base at V and 7 bases at J, with 20 bases between the two ends. The CDR3 runs 17 residues. The germline V gene has CDR1 SEHNR and CDR2 FQNEAQ (reference sequence). CDR3 sequence reads: CASSLVVGAGDFNTIYF. The CDR3 DNA follows: TGTGCCAGCAGCTTAGTCGTGGGCGCCGGCGACTTTAACACCATATATTTT.

The V call is TRBV9, the J call TRBJ1-4, with 12 bases lining up with TRBD1. The CDR3 totals 15 residues. V dropped 5 bases and J dropped 10; count of bases not matched to a gene: 9. Germline values: CDR1 SGDLS, CDR2 YYNGEE. Here the CDR3 DNA reads TGTGCCAGCAGTCCATCCGGGACAGGGGGCGGAAAACTGTTTTTT. Residues: CASSPSGTGGGKLFF.

V usage is TRBV7-2 and J usage is TRBJ1-1; D is possibly TRBD1 (5 bases). V was shortened by 5 bases and J by 11 bases, with 15 bases between the two germline ends. CDR1 is SGHTA and CDR2 is FQGNSA in the germline V gene. The CDR3 spans 12 residues. CDR3 DNA sequence: TGTGCCAGCAGCCCAGGGCGGGGTATTGCTTTCTTT. Protein sequence: CASSPGRGIAFF.

By sample share, this clone is medium-sized. The chain combines TRBV10-3 with TRBJ1-1, with D hard to call. Trimming removed 2 bases at V and 3 bases at J, with 13 bases between. The germline CDR1 and CDR2 sequences are ENHRY and SYGVKD. CDR3 length equals 15 residues. CDR3 amino acids: CAISERAPGDTEAFF. The CDR3 nucleotides read TGTGCCATCAGTGAGCGGGCGCCCGGGGACACTGAAGCTTTCTTT.

The chain employs TRBV7-2 and TRBJ2-1; D gene uncertain. The germline V gene encodes CDR1 SGHTA and CDR2 FQGNSA. This CDR3 is 11 amino acids long. Trimming pared 1 base from V and 8 bases from J, leaving 3 bases between. CDR3 in amino acids: CASSLEHEQFF. The CDR3 DNA reads as TGTGCCAGCAGCTTAGAACATGAGCAGTTCTTC.

The chain has TRBV9 and TRBJ2-3; D uncertain. The CDR3 has 14 amino acids. Trimming stripped 1 base from V and 3 bases from J, with 9 bases between. Looked up from germline, CDR1 is SGDLS and CDR2 is YYNGEE. The CDR3 DNA reads TGTGCCAGCAGCGTATTCGACAAAACAGATACGCAGTATTTT. It specifies CASSVFDKTDTQYF.

The V and J genes are TRBV9 and TRBJ1-2, with 7 bases identical to TRBD1. CDR1 SGDLS and CDR2 YYNGEE come from the germline V gene. CDR3 length: 13 residues. Germline trimming cut 0 bases from V and 7 bases from J; bases unmatched to any gene: 3. The CDR3, as DNA: TGTGCCAGCAGCGTAGATAGGGGGCTTGGCTACACCTTC. This gives the protein CASSVDRGLGYTF.